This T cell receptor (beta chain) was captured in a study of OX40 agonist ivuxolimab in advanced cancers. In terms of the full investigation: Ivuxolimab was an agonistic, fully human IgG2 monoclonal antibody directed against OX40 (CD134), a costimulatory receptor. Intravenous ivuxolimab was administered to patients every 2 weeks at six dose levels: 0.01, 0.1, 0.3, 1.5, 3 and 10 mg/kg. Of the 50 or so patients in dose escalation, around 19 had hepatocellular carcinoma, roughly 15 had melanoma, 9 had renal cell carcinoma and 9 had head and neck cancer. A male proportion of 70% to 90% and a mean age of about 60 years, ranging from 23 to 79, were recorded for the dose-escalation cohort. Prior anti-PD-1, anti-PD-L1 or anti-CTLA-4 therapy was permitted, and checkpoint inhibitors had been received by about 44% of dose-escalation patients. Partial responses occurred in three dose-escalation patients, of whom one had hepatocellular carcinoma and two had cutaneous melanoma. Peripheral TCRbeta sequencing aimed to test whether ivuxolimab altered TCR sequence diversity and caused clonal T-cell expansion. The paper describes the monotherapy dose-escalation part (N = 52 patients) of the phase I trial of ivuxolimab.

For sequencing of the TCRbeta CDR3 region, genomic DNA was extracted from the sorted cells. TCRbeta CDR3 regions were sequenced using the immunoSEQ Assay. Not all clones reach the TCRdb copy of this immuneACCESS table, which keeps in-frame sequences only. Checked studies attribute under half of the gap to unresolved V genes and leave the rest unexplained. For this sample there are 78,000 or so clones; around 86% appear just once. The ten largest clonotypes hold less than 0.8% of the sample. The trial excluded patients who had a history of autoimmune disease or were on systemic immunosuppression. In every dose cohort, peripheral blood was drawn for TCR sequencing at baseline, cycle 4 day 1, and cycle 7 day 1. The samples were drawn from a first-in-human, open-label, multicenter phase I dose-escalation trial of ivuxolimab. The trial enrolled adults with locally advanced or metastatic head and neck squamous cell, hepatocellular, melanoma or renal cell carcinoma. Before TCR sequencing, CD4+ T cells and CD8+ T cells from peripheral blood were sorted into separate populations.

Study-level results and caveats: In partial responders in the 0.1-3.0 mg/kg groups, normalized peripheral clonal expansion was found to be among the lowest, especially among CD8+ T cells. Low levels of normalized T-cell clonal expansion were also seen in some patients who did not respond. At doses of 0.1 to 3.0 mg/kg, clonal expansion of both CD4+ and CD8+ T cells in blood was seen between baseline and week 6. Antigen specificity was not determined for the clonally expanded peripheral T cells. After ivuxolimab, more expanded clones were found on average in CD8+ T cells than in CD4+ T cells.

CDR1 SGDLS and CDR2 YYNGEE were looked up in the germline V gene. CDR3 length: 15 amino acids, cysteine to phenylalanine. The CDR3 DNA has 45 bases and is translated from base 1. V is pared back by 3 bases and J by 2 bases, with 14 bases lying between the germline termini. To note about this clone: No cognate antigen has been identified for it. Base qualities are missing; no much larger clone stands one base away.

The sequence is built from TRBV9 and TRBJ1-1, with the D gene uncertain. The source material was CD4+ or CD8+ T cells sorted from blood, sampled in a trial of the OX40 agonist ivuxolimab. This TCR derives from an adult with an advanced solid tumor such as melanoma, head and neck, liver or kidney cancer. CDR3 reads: CASSAREGPNTEAFF. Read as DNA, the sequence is TGTGCCAGCAGCGCTCGGGAGGGCCCTAACACTGAAGCTTTCTTT.